This TCR beta chain was found in a study of blood T cell repertoires in COVID-19. Method: immunoSEQ multiplex PCR; TCRdb's copy keeps in-frame clones and lacks some. Seen here are approximately 280,000 clones, almost 85% observed once, and the top ten hold 5.1%. V was cut by 5 bases and J by 4 bases, with 13 bases left in between. This CDR3 region has 14 residues. Per the germline V gene, CDR1 is SGHTS and CDR2 is YDEGEE. V and J are TRBV5-8 and TRBJ2-1, with no clear D. This TCR came from a man in his fifties with active or convalescent COVID-19. The source material was peripheral blood. For the CDR3, the DNA is TGTGCCAGCAGTCAAAACCGAGGATACAATGAGCAGTTCTTC. Translating it yields CASSQNRGYNEQFF.